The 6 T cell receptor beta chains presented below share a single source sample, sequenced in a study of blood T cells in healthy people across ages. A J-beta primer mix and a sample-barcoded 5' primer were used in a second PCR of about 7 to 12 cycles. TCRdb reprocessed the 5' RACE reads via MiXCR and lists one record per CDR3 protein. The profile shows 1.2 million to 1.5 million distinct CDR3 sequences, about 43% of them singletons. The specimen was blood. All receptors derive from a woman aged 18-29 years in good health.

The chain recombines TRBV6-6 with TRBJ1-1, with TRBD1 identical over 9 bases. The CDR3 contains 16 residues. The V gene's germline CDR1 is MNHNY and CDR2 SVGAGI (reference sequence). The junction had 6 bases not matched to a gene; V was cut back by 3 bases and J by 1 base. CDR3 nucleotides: TGTGCCAGCAGTTATGGACAGGGGCCGTCGAACACTGAAGCTTTCTTT. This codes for CASSYGQGPSNTEAFF.

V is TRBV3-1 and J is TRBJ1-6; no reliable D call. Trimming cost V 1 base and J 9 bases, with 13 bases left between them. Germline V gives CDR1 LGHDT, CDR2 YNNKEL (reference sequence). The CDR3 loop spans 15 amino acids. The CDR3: CASSQVPGESSPLHF. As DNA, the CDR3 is TGTGCCAGCAGCCAAGTACCGGGAGAAAGTTCACCCCTCCACTTT.

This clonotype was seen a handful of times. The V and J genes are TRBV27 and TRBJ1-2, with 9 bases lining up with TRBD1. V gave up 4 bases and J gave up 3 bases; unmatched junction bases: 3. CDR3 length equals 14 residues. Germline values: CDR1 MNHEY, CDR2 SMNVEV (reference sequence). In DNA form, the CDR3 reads TGTGCCAGCAGTTCGGACAGGGGAGACTATGGCTACACCTTC. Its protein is CASSSDRGDYGYTF.

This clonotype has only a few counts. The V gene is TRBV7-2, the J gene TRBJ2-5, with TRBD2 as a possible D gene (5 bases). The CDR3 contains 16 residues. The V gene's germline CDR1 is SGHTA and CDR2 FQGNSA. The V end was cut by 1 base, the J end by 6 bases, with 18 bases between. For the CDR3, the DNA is TGTGCCAGCAGCTTAGAGGCAATCGGCCCGGGGAAGACCCAGTACTTC. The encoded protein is CASSLEAIGPGKTQYF.

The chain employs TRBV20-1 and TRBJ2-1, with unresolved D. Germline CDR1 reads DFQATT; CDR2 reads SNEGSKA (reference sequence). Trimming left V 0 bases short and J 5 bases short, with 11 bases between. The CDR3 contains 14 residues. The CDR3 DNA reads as TGCAGTGCTAGAGATCTCCGGCACAACAATGAGCAGTTCTTC. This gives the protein CSARDLRHNNEQFF.

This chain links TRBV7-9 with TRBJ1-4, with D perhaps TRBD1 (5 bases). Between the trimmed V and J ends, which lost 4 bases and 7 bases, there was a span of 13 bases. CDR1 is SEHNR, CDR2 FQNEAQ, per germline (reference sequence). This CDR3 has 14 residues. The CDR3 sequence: CASSSPRVLEKLFF. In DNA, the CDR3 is TGTGCCAGCAGCTCCCCCAGGGTCCTTGAAAAACTGTTTTTT.